The rows below give T cell receptor beta chains drawn from one sample of a study of blood T cell repertoires in COVID-19. Only in-frame clones appear in the TCRdb table, and some are missing; sequencing was by immunoSEQ multiplex PCR. This sample yields 85,000 to 120,000 clones, of which about four fifths are seen a single time; around 4.3% belongs to the top ten. The sequenced sample was peripheral blood. The receptor source for this set is a human donor in a cohort sampled during active COVID-19. The CDR3 runs from the conserved cysteine through the conserved F or W. A D gene is named only where the DNA matches it firmly. Part of the rows lack a size; the others show once, few, many or a class for expanded clones.

>.|TRBD1|TRBJ2-7|TRBV28|14
CASSPDRETYEQYF
TGTGCCAGCAGTCCTGACAGGGAGACCTACGAGCAGTACTTC
>.|.|TRBJ1-6|TRBV6-5|10
CASSEILLHF
TGTGCCAGCAGCGAGATACTCCTCCACTTT
>.|TRBD2|TRBJ2-2|TRBV19|17
CASSPGLAGANTGELFF
TGTGCCAGTAGTCCGGGACTAGCGGGGGCGAACACCGGGGAGCTGTTTTTT
>.|.|TRBJ2-7|TRBV4-3|15
CASSQVWLQHYEQYF
TGCGCCAGCAGCCAAGTCTGGCTTCAACACTACGAGCAGTACTTC
>.|.|TRBJ1-1|TRBV18|13
CASSPPLPRVAFF
TGTGCCAGCTCACCACCCTTGCCCCGGGTAGCTTTCTTT
>.|TRBD2|TRBJ2-3|TRBV6-5|15
CASSPGGPPSDTQYF
TGTGCCAGCTCCCCGGGGGGACCGCCGTCGGATACGCAGTATTTT
>.|.|TRBJ1-1|TRBV7-9|13
CASSHRRLAEAFF
TGTGCCAGCAGTCACCGGAGGCTAGCTGAAGCTTTCTTT
>.|.|TRBJ1-6|TRBV10-2|15
CASSESARGVPPLHF
TGCGCCAGCAGTGAGTCGGCCAGGGGTGTGCCACCCCTCCACTTT
>.|.|TRBJ2-2|TRBV12-3/TRBV12-4|13
CASSLLDTGELFF
TGTGCCAGCAGCCTACTTGACACCGGGGAGCTGTTTTTT
>.|TRBD1|TRBJ2-7|TRBV9|15
CASSVGGQGSYEQYF
TGTGCCAGCAGCGTAGGGGGACAGGGTTCCTACGAGCAGTACTTC
>.|.|TRBJ2-7|TRBV7-2|11
CASSFYYEQYF
TGTGCCAGCAGCTTCTACTACGAGCAGTACTTC
>.|TRBD2|TRBJ2-1|TRBV5-1|15
CASSVLAGTYNEQFF
TGCGCCAGCAGCGTCCTAGCGGGGACATACAATGAGCAGTTCTTC
>.|TRBD2|TRBJ2-3|TRBV5-1|14
CASSGTSGGNTQYF
TGCGCCAGCAGCGGGACTAGCGGGGGGAATACGCAGTATTTT
>.|TRBD1|TRBJ1-2|TRBV6-5|14
CASSTGTGVYGYTF
TGTGCCAGCAGTACCGGGACAGGGGTATATGGCTACACCTTC
>.|TRBD1|TRBJ1-4|TRBV30|14
CAWSLDRVLEKLFF
TGTGCCTGGAGTTTGGACAGGGTTTTGGAAAAACTGTTTTTT
>.|.|TRBJ2-7|TRBV5-4|14
CASSLEQFSYEQYF
TGTGCCAGCAGCTTGGAACAGTTCTCCTACGAGCAGTACTTC
>once|.|TRBJ2-1|TRBV10-3|17
CAISEVPSVSSFFEQFF
TGTGCCATCAGTGAGGTTCCTAGCGTGTCTAGTTTTTTCGAGCAGTTCTTC
>.|.|TRBJ2-7|TRBV7-3|17
CASSPKKSGSRPYEQYF
TGTGCCAGCAGCCCAAAAAAAAGTGGGAGTCGCCCCTACGAGCAGTACTTC
>.|TRBD2|TRBJ2-5|TRBV6-4|16
CASSDGTSGAEETQYF
TGTGCCAGCAGTGACGGGACTAGCGGGGCTGAAGAGACCCAGTACTTC
>.|TRBD1|TRBJ1-2|TRBV5-1|13
CASSGQGQYGYTF
TGCGCCAGCAGCGGACAGGGGCAATATGGCTACACCTTC
>.|.|TRBJ2-7|TRBV14|13
CASSPDRTYEQYF
TGTGCCAGCAGCCCCGACAGGACCTACGAGCAGTATTTC
>.|.|TRBJ1-2|TRBV2|14
CASTHPTVLDGYTF
TGTGCCAGCACCCATCCGACAGTTCTAGATGGCTACACCTTC